This T cell receptor beta chain was obtained from a study of radiation and T cells in renal cell carcinoma. About the study: Nephrectomy followed 15 Gy stereotactic body radiation by 4 weeks.

To note about this clone: The target antigen is unknown.

Germline assignment: CDR1 SGDLS and CDR2 YYNGEE. Trimming took 3 bases from V and 8 from J, leaving 15 bases between them. The CDR3 extends over 14 amino acids. Study-wide findings and caveats: Without pretreatment biopsies, baseline tumor clonotype presence was undetermined.

As for time point: baseline pretreatment blood. Treatment defined: 15 Gy SBRT to primary tumor, nephrectomy 4 weeks later. Here immunoSEQ multiplex PCR was the method, and the copy in TCRdb shows in-frame clones only, minus some. The sample includes 150,000 or so clones, roughly 84% of them seen just once. The rearrangement uses TRBV9 and TRBJ2-1; D remains unclear. The sample here was blood, taken from a patient whose treatment included radiotherapy and nephrectomy. This TCR came from a woman between 50 and 59 years old with renal cell carcinoma. The CDR3 sequence is CASSASGLRHEQFF. In nucleotides, the CDR3 is TGTGCCAGCAGCGCTAGTGGTTTGAGACATGAGCAGTTCTTC. The variable domain in full, completed from reference TRBV9 and TRBJ2-1, reads DSGVTQTPKHLITATGQRVTLRCSPRSGDLSVYWYQQSLDQGLQFLIQYYNGEERAKGNILERFSAQQFPDLHSELNLSSLELGDSALYFCASSASGLRHEQFFGPGTRLTVL.